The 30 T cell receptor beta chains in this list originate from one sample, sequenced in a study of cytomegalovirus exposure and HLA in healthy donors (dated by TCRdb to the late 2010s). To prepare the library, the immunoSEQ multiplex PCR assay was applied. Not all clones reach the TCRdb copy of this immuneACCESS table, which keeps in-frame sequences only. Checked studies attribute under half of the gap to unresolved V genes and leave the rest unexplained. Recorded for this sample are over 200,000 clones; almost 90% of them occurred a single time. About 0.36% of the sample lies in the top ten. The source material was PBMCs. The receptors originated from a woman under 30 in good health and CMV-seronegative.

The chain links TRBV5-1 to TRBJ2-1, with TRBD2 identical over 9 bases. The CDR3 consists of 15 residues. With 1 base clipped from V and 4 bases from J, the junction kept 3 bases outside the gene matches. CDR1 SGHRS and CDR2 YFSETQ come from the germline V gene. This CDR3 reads CASSLYSGGYNEQFF. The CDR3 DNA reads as TGCGCCAGCAGCTTGTATAGCGGGGGATACAATGAGCAGTTCTTC.

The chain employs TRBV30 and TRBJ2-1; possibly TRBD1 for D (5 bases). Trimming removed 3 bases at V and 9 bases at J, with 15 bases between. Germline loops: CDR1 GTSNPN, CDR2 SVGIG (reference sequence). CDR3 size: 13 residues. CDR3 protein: CAWSDSRKFEQFF. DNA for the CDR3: TGTGCCTGGAGCGACAGCCGCAAATTTGAGCAGTTCTTC. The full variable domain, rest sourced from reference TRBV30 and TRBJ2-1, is SQTIHQWPATLVQPVGSPLSLECTVEGTSNPNLYWYRQAAGRGLQLLFYSVGIGQISSEVPQNLSASRPQDRQFILSSKKLLLSDSGFYLCAWSDSRKFEQFFGPGTRLTVL.

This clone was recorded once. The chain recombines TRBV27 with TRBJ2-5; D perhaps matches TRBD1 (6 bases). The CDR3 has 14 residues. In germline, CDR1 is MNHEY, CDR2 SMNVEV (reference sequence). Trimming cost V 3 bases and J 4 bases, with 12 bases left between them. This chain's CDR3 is CASSLAGVGETQYF. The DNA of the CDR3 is TGTGCCAGCAGTTTGGCAGGGGTCGGAGAGACCCAGTACTTC.

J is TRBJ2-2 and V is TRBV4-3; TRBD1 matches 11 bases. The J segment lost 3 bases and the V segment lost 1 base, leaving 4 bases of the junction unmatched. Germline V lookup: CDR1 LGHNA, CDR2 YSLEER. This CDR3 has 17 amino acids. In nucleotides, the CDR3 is TGCGCCAGCAGCCAAGTATGGACAGGGGGCGACACCGGGGAGCTGTTTTTT. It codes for CASSQVWTGGDTGELFF.

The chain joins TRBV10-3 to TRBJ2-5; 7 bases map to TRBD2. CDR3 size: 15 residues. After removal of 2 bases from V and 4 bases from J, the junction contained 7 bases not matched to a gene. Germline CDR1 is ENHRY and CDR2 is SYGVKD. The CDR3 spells CAISEAELAPETQYF. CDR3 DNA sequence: TGTGCCATCAGTGAGGCCGAACTAGCGCCAGAGACCCAGTACTTC.

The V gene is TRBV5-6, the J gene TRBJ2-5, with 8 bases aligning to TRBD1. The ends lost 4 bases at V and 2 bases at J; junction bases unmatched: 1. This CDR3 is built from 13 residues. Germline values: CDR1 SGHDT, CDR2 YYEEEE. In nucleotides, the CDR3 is TGTGCCAGCAGCGACAGGGGACAAGAGACCCAGTACTTC. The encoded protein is CASSDRGQETQYF. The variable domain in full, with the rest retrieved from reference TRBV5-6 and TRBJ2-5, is DAGVTQSPTHLIKTRGQQVTLRCSPKSGHDTVSWYQQALGQGPQFIFQYYEEEERQRGNFPDRFSGHQFPNYSSELNVNALLLGDSALYLCASSDRGQETQYFGPGTRLLVL.

The CDR3 reads CASRGQGSYGYTF. The CDR3 DNA reads TGTGCCAGCAGGGGACAGGGATCGTATGGCTACACCTTC. This chain links TRBV28 with TRBJ1-2; TRBD1 agrees at 9 bases. This CDR3 has 13 residues. The germline V gene has CDR1 MDHEN and CDR2 SYDVKM. Losses at the gene ends were 6 bases for V and 5 bases for J; bases not matched to a gene: 4.

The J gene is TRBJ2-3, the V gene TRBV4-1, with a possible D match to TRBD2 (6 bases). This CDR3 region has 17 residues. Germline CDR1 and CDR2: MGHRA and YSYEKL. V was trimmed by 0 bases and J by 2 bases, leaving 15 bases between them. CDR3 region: CASSQDAYWGDTDTQYF. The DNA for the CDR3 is TGCGCCAGCAGCCAAGATGCTTACTGGGGGGACACAGATACGCAGTATTTT.

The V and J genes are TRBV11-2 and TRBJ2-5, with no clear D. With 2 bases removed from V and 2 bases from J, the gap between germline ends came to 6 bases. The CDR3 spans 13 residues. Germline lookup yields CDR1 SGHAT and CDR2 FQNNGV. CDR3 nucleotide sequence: TGTGCCAGCAGCTTAATACTACAAGAGACCCAGTACTTC. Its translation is CASSLILQETQYF.

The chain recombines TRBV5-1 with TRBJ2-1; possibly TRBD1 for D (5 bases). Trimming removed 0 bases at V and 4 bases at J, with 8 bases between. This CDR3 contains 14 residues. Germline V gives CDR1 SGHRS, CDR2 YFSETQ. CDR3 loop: CASSLEGAYNEQFF. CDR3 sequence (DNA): TGCGCCAGCAGCTTGGAAGGGGCTTACAATGAGCAGTTCTTC.

CDR3 residues: CASSSFGENNEQFF. CDR3 nucleotides: TGTGCCAGCAGCTCTTTCGGGGAAAACAATGAGCAGTTCTTC. The V call is TRBV5-6, the J call TRBJ2-1; a possible D gene is TRBD2 (5 bases). The germline V gene has CDR1 SGHDT and CDR2 YYEEEE. The CDR3 sequence is 14 residues long. The germline V and J ends were trimmed by 3 bases and 5 bases, with 12 bases remaining between them.

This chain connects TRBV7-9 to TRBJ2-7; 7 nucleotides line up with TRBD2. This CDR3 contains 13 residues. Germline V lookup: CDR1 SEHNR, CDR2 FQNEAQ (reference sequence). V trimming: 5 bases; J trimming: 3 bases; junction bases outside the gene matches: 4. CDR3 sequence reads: CASSPRDYYEQYV. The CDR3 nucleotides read TGTGCCAGCAGCCCCCGGGACTACTACGAGCAGTACGTC.

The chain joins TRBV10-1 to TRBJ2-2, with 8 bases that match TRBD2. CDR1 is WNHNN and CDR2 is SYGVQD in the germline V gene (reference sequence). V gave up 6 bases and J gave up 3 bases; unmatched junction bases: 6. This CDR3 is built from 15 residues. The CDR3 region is CASSPTSGYTGELFF. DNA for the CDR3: TGCGCCAGCAGCCCCACTAGCGGCTACACCGGGGAGCTGTTTTTT.

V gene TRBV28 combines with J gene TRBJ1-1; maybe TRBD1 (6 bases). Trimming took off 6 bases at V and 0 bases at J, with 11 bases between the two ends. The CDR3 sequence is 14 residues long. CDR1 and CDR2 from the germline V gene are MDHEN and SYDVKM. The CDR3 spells CASRTQGLNTEAFF. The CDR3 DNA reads TGTGCCAGCAGAACACAGGGCTTGAACACTGAAGCTTTCTTT.

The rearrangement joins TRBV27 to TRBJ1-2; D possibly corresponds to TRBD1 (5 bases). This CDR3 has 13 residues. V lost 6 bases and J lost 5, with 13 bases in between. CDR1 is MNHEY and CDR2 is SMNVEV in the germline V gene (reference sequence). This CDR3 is CASSPDRAYGYTF. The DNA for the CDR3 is TGTGCCAGCAGCCCCGACAGAGCTTATGGCTACACCTTC.

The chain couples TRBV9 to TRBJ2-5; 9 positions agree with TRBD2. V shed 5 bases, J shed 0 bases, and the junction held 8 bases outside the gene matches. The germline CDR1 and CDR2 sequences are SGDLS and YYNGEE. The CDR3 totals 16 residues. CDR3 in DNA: TGTGCCAGCAGTCCAGCGGGGGGATCGTACCAAGAGACCCAGTACTTC. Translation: CASSPAGGSYQETQYF.

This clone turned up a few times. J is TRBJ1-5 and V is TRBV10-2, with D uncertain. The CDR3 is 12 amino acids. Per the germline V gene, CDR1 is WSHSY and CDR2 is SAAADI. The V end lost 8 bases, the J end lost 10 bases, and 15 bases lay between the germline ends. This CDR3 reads CASSPGISPQHF. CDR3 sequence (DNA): TGCGCCAGCTCGCCAGGCATCAGCCCCCAGCATTTT.

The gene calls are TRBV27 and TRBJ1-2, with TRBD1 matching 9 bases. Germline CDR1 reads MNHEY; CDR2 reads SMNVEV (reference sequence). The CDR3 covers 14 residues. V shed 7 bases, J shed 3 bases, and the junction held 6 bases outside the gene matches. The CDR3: CASTRQGGHYGYTF. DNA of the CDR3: TGTGCCAGCACACGACAGGGGGGACACTATGGCTACACCTTC.

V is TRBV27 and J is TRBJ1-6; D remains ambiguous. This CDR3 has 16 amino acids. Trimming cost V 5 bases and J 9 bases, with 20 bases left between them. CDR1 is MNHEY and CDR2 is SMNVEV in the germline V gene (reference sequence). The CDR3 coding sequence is TGTGCCAGCAGTATAAAGGACTCAGGAGAGGGTTCACCCCTCCACTTT. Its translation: CASSIKDSGEGSPLHF.

The CDR3 DNA is TGTGCCAGTAGTATGCCGCTATATGGGGCCAACGTCCTGACTTTC. Translating gives CASSMPLYGANVLTF. This chain connects TRBV19 to TRBJ2-6, with D unresolved. The germline V gene encodes CDR1 LNHDA and CDR2 SQIVND (reference sequence). The CDR3 spans 15 residues. Trimming pared 3 bases from V and 3 bases from J, leaving 9 bases between.

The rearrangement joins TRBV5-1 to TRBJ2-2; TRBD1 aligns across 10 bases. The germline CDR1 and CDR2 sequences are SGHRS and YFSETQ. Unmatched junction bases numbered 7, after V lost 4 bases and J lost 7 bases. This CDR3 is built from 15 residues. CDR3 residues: CASSADRGPNGELFF. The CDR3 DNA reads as TGCGCCAGCAGCGCCGACAGGGGGCCGAACGGGGAGCTGTTTTTT.

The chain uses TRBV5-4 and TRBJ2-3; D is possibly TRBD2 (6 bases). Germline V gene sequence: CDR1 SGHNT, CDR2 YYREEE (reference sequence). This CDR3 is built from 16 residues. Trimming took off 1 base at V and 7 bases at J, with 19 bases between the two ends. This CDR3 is CASSLTSGSFLNTQYF. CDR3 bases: TGTGCCAGCAGCTTGACCAGCGGGTCCTTCCTGAATACGCAGTATTTT.

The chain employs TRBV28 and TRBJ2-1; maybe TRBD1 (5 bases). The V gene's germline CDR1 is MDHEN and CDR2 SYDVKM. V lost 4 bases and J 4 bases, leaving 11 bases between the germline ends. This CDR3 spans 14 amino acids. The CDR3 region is CASSSRGFYNEQFF. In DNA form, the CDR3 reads TGTGCCAGCAGTTCAAGGGGCTTTTACAATGAGCAGTTCTTC.

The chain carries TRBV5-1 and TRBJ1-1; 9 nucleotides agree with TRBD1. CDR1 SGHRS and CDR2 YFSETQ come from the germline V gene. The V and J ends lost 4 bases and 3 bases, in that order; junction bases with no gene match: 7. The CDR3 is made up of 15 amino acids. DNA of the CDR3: TGCGCCAGCAGCCCGGGACAGGGAGGGGACACTGAAGCTTTCTTT. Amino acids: CASSPGQGGDTEAFF.

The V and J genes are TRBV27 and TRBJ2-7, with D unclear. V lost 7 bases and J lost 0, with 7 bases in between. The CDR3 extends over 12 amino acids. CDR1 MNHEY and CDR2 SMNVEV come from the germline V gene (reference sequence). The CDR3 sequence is CASMSDSYEQYF. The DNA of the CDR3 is TGTGCCAGCATGTCAGACTCCTACGAGCAGTACTTC.

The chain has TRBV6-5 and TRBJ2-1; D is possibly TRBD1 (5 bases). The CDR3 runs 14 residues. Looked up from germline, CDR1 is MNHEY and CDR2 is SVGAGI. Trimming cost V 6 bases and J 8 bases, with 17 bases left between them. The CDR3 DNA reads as TGTGCCAGCAGCCACAGGTCTCCTTGGGATGAGCAGTTCTTC. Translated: CASSHRSPWDEQFF.

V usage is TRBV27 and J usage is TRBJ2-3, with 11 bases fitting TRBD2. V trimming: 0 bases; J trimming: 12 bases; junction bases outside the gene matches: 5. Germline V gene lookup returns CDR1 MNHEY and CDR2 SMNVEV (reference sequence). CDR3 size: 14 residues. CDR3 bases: TGTGCCAGCAGTTTATCCCCTCTAGCGGGGGGACAGTATTTT. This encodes CASSLSPLAGGQYF.

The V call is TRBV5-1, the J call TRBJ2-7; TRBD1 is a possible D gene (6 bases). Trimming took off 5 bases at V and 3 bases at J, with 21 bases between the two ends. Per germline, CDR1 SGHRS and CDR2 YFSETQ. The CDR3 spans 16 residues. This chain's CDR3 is CASSPGNTGPYYEQYF. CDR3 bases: TGCGCCAGCAGTCCCGGAAACACAGGGCCCTACTACGAGCAGTACTTC.

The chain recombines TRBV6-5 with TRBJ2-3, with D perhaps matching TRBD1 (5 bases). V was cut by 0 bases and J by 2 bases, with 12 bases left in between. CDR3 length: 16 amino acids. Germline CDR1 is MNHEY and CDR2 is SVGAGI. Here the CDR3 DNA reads TGTGCCAGCAGTTACTCGATCCCAGGACACACAGATACGCAGTATTTT. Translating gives CASSYSIPGHTDTQYF.

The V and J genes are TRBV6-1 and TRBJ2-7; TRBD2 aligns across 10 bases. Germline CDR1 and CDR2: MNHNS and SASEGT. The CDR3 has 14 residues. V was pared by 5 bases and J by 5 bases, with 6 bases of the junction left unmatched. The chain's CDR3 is CASSPGLALHEQYF. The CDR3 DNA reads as TGTGCCAGCAGTCCGGGACTAGCGCTGCACGAGCAGTACTTC.